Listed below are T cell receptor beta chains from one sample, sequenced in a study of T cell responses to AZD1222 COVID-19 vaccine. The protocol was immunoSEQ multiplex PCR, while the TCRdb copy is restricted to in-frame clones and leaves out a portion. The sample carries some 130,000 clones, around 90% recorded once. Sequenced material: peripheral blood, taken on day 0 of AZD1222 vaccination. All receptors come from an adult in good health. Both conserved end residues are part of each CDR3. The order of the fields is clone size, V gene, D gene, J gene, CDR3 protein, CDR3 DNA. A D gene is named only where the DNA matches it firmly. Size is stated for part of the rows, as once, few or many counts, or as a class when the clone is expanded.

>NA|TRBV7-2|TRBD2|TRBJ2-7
CASSLPIGRGSYEQYF
TGTGCCAGCAGCTTACCAATAGGGCGGGGGTCCTACGAGCAGTACTTC
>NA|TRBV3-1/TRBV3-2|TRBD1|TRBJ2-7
CASSLSMTGMSEQYF
TGTGCCAGCAGCCTCAGTATGACAGGGATGAGCGAGCAGTACTTC
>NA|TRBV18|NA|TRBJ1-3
CASSPQVGVRSVSGNTIYF
TGTGCCAGCTCACCACAGGTCGGGGTCCGTAGTGTATCTGGAAACACCATATATTTT
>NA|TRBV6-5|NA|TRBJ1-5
CASSYDRGVRGPPQHF
TGTGCCAGCAGTTACGATCGGGGCGTCCGCGGTCCGCCCCAGCATTTT
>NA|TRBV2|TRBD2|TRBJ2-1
CASSDGGGAQDEQFF
TGTGCCAGCAGTGATGGCGGGGGGGCACAGGATGAGCAGTTCTTC
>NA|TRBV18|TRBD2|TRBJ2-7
CASSPLTSGTYEQYF
TGTGCCAGCTCACCATTAACTAGCGGAACCTACGAGCAGTACTTC
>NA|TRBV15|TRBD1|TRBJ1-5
CATSRDWTGSGGQPQHF
TGTGCCACCAGCAGAGATTGGACAGGGTCAGGGGGGCAGCCCCAGCATTTT
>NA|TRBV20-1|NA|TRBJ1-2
CSARYQIGYTF
TGCAGTGCTAGGTATCAGATCGGCTACACCTTC
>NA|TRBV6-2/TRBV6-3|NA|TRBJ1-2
CASSYRPADYGYTF
TGTGCCAGCAGTTACCGACCTGCAGACTATGGCTACACCTTC
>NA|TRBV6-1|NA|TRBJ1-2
CASSEGTFYYGYTF
TGTGCCAGCAGTGAAGGGACATTCTACTATGGCTACACCTTC
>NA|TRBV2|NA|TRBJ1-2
CASSPAGAYGYTF
TGTGCCAGCAGCCCCGCTGGTGCTTATGGCTACACCTTC
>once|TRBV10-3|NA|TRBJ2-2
CAISYKGMNTGELFF
TGTGCCATCAGTTACAAGGGTATGAACACCGGGGAGCTGTTTTTT
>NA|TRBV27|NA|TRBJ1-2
CASSRAGYGYTF
TGTGCCAGCAGCCGGGCAGGCTATGGCTACACCTTC
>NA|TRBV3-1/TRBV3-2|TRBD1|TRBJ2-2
CASGDRACTGELFF
TGTGCCAGCGGGGACAGGGCTTGCACCGGGGAGCTGTTTTTT
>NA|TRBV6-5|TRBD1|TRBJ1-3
CASSYSRTGSGNTIYF
TGTGCCAGCAGTTACTCCCGGACAGGGTCTGGAAACACCATATATTTT
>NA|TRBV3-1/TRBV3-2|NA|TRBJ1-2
CASSQERGGGPSGYTF
TGTGCCAGCAGCCAAGAACGCGGGGGGGGCCCGAGTGGCTACACCTTC
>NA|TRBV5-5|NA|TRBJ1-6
CASSLPGRDNSPLHF
TGTGCCAGCAGCTTGCCCGGACGGGACAATTCACCCCTCCACTTT
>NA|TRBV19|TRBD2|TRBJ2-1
CASTRTSGNYNEQFF
TGTGCCAGTACCAGGACTAGCGGCAACTACAATGAGCAGTTCTTC
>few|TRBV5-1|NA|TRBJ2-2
CASNPTNTGELFF
TGCGCCAGCAATCCCACGAACACCGGGGAGCTGTTTTTT
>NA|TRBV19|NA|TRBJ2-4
CASSRSPQGNIQYF
TGTGCCAGTAGTAGAAGCCCACAAGGAAACATTCAGTACTTC
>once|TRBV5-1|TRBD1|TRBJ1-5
CASSPQGASNQPQHF
TGCGCCAGCAGCCCGCAGGGGGCTAGCAATCAGCCCCAGCATTTT
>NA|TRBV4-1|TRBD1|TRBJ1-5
CASSQTGTVGNQPQHF
TGCGCCAGCAGCCAGACCGGGACAGTTGGTAATCAGCCCCAGCATTTT
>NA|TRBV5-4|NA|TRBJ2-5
CASSLRGQETQYF
TGTGCCAGCAGCTTGCGGGGGCAAGAGACCCAGTACTTC
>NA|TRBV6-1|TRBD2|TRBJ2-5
CASSEQWGSGETQYF
TGTGCCAGCAGTGAACAGTGGGGTAGCGGGGAGACCCAGTACTTC
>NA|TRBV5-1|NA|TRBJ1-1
CASSEGHLNTEAFF
TGCGCCAGCAGCGAGGGACACCTGAACACTGAAGCTTTCTTT
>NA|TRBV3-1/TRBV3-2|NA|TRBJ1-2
CASSAMGASMEFNYGYTF
TGTGCCAGCAGCGCGATGGGGGCCAGCATGGAATTTAACTATGGCTACACCTTC
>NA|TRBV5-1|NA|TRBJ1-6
CASSLGHLGVGIYNSPLHF
TGCGCCAGCAGCCTTGGTCACCTGGGGGTGGGGATCTATAATTCACCCCTCCACTTT
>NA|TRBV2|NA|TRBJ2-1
CASSKTGTLQDNEQFF
TGTGCCAGCAGCAAAACCGGGACGCTACAGGACAATGAGCAGTTCTTC
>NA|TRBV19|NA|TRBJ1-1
CASRQGIEAFF
TGTGCCAGTAGGCAGGGAATTGAAGCTTTCTTT
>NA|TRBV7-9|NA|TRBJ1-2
CASSSESPQFYGYTF
TGTGCCAGCAGCTCCGAATCCCCACAGTTCTATGGCTACACCTTC
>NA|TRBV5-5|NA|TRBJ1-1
CASSLHWDTSLEAFF
TGTGCCAGCAGCTTACACTGGGACACCAGTTTGGAAGCTTTCTTT
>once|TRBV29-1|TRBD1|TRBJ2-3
CSVEGQGGHIGTQYF
TGCAGCGTTGAAGGACAGGGGGGCCATATAGGTACGCAGTATTTT
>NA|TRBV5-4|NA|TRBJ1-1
CASSLPLMNTEAFF
TGTGCCAGCAGCTTGCCACTGATGAACACTGAAGCTTTCTTT
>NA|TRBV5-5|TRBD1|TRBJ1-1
CASSLWAAGTDNTEAFF
TGTGCCAGCAGCCTCTGGGCCGCCGGGACAGATAACACTGAAGCTTTCTTT
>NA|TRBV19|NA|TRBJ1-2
CASSIERTATLYYGYTF
TGTGCCAGTAGTATTGAGAGGACAGCCACACTTTACTATGGCTACACCTTC
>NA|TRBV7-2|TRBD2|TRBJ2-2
CASSSGGTINTGELFF
TGTGCCAGCTCCTCCGGGGGGACGATTAACACCGGGGAGCTGTTTTTT
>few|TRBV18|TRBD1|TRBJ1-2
CASSERQGAPGYTF
TGTGCCAGCTCAGAAAGACAGGGGGCGCCTGGCTACACCTTC
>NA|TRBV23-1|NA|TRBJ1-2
CASSQSGPFSYYGYTF
TGCGCCAGCAGTCAATCGGGGCCTTTTTCTTACTATGGCTACACCTTC
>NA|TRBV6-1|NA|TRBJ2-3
CASSERGFVDTQYF
TGTGCCAGCAGTGAACGGGGGTTCGTAGATACGCAGTATTTT
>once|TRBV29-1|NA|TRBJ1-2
CSVEESTGRGYTF
TGCAGCGTTGAAGAATCGACAGGACGTGGCTACACCTTC
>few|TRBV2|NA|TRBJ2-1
CASSEDRGDEQFF
TGTGCCAGCAGTGAGGACAGAGGGGATGAGCAGTTCTTC
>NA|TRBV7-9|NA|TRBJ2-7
CASSLTERSSYEQYF
TGTGCCAGCAGCTTAACTGAAAGAAGCTCCTACGAGCAGTACTTC
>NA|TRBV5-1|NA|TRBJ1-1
CASRLAGARNTEAFF
TGCGCCAGCAGACTCGCTGGGGCGAGGAACACTGAAGCTTTCTTT
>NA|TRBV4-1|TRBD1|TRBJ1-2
CASSRGPGTVDYGYTF
TGCGCCAGCAGCCGGGGACCCGGGACAGTCGACTATGGCTACACCTTC
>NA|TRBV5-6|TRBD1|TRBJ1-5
CASSSGQTNQPQHF
TGTGCCAGCAGCTCGGGACAGACTAATCAGCCCCAGCATTTT
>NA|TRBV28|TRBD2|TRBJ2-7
CASNVPRGAYEQYF
TGTGCCAGCAATGTCCCTCGGGGGGCCTACGAGCAGTACTTC
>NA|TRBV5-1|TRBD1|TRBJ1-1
CASSTGQKNTEAFF
TGCGCCAGCAGCACGGGACAGAAAAACACTGAAGCTTTCTTT
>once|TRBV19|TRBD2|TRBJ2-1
CASSFGGKNEQFF
TGTGCCAGTAGTTTCGGGGGGAAAAATGAGCAGTTCTTC
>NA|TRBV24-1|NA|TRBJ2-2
CATSGGVDSVVTGELFF
TGTGCCACCAGCGGGGGAGTGGACAGTGTAGTCACCGGGGAGCTGTTTTTT
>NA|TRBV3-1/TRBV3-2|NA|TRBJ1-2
CASSQTEGKYTF
TGTGCCAGCAGCCAAACGGAGGGGAAATACACCTTC
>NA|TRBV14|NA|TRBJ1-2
CASSQVQDYGYTF
TGTGCCAGCAGCCAAGTGCAGGACTATGGCTACACCTTC
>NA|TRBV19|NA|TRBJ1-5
CASSISQRLSSNQPQHF
TGTGCCAGTAGTATCTCGCAGCGGCTTTCGAGCAATCAGCCCCAGCATTTT
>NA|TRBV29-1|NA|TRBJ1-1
CSVTIRGRITEAFF
TGCAGCGTTACAATCCGGGGCCGGATCACTGAAGCTTTCTTT
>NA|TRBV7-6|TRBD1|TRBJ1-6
CASSRWAQGENSPLHF
TGTGCCAGCAGCCGCTGGGCCCAGGGGGAAAATTCACCCCTCCACTTT